Here is one T cell receptor (beta chain) with its context. The sample belongs to a study of T cell changes during pregnancy in multiple sclerosis. The table came from immunoSEQ multiplex PCR; TCRdb's copy has only in-frame clones and leaves some out. Of more than 80,000 clones in the sample, 85% to 95% were seen once. The sequence was obtained from a female donor with multiple sclerosis, enrolled in a pregnancy study. This specimen was peripheral blood, taken after pregnancy.

The CDR3 DNA sequence: TGTGCCAGCAGCCTACGGACTAGCGGGGGGGGTGCGCAGTATTTT. Protein sequence: CASSLRTSGGGAQYF. The chain joins TRBV7-2 to TRBJ2-3; TRBD2 matches 15 bases. The CDR3 runs 15 residues. CDR1 and CDR2 from the germline V gene are SGHTA and FQGNSA. After removal of 5 bases from V and 10 bases from J, the junction contained 7 bases not matched to a gene.